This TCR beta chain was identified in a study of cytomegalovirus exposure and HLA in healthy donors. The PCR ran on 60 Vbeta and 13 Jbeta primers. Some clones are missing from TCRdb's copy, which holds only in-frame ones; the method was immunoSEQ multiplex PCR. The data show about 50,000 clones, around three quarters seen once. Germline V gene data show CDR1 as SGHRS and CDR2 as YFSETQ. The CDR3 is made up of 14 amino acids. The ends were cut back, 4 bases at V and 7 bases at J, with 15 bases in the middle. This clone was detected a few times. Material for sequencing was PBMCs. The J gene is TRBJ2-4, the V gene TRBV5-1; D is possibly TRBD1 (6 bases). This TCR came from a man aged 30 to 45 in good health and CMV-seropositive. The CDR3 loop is CASSRSTGTNIQYF. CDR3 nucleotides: TGCGCCAGCAGCCGGTCAACAGGGACGAACATTCAGTACTTC.